This TCR beta chain was sequenced during a study of post-analysis software for immune sequencing data. Study-wide points: Controls had significantly higher normalized Chao1 diversity than multiple sclerosis patients. TRBV segments more frequent in patients than in controls numbered about 5 and included TRBV5-6, TRBV5-1 and TRBV20-1. The F measure placed samples prepared in the same batch into strongly shared clusters.

Germline assignment: CDR1 MNHEY and CDR2 SMNVEV (reference sequence). Trimming cost V 8 bases and J 6 bases; bases outside gene matches: 3. The CDR3 runs 13 residues. cDNA libraries for TCR beta contained unique molecular identifiers. There were roughly 0.95 to 11 million T cells, and 450,000 to 550,000 cDNA molecules came from them. TCRdb re-called the PCR reads through MiXCR, storing one row per CDR3 protein. This sample has some 160,000 distinct CDR3 sequences; about 36% occur once, and the top ten carry about 26%. This clonotype has more than one count but fewer than ten. Its specificity is unknown.

The J gene is TRBJ2-1, the V gene TRBV27; 11 bases align to TRBD2. The sequence derives from a girl under 18 with multiple sclerosis. The sample was blood, taken after autologous hematopoietic stem cell transplantation. The CDR3 bases are TGTGCCAGCGGGACTAGCGGTTCCAATGAGCAGTTCTTC. Translating it yields CASGTSGSNEQFF.